The present T cell receptor beta chain was sequenced within a study of T cells in Graves' hyperthyroidism and ophthalmopathy. Study information: Peripheral blood was taken when the disease was first diagnosed, before any treatment began.

V was clipped by 7 bases and J by 5 bases, with 6 bases between them. Germline V gene sequence: CDR1 SNHLY, CDR2 FYNNEI. The CDR3 covers 11 residues. This clonotype was detected ten times or more. What it recognizes is unknown. Amplified TCR beta CDR3 regions derived from RNA transcripts. First-round RT-PCR targeting the TCR CDR3 was performed with the HTBI primer set. Using its own MiXCR run on the multiplex PCR reads, TCRdb lists one record per CDR3 protein. The sample carries approximately 370,000 distinct CDR3 sequences, about 15% recorded once. Findings and limits, study-wide: Most clonotypes expanded in thyroid above 0.001 were likewise present in blood. Through a model of 13 V-J features, ophthalmopathy was separated from stable hyperthyroidism.

The rearrangement joins TRBV2 to TRBJ2-1, with no clear D. This receptor was identified in a woman aged 30 to 39 with Graves' hyperthyroidism. Specimen: blood. The CDR3 sequence is CASTTNNEQFF. In nucleotides, the CDR3 is TGTGCCAGCACCACGAACAATGAGCAGTTCTTC.